Each of the 10 T cell receptor beta chains below was sequenced from the same sample in a study of shared clonotypes between healthy human individuals. It was CD45RO-negative cells, positively selected for CCR7, that made up naive CD8 cells, with terminally differentiated effector memory CD45RA+ cells excluded. Method: immunoSEQ multiplex PCR; TCRdb's copy keeps in-frame clones and lacks some. The sample lists hundreds of thousands of clones, 95% occurring once. Input material: naive CD8+ T cells sorted from blood. The origin of the receptors is a woman aged 30 to 39 in good health.

The J gene is TRBJ2-7, the V gene TRBV5-6, with D tentatively TRBD1 or TRBD2 (5 bases each). This CDR3 is 14 amino acids long. V dropped 2 bases and J dropped 5 bases, with 14 bases sitting between them. Germline loops: CDR1 SGHDT, CDR2 YYEEEE. This CDR3 is CASSFRFRDHEQYF. In DNA form, the CDR3 reads TGTGCCAGCAGCTTTAGATTCAGGGACCACGAGCAGTACTTC.

The genes are TRBV6-1 and TRBJ2-7; D not certain. Germline CDR1 and CDR2: MNHNS and SASEGT. The CDR3 covers 13 residues. V was cut by 10 bases and J by 0 bases, with 13 bases left in between. CDR3 nucleotide sequence: TGTGCCACGACCGGCATCGGCTCCTACGAGCAGTACTTC. It translates to CATTGIGSYEQYF.

V is TRBV6-5 and J is TRBJ2-7; D is unclear. The CDR3 has 13 amino acids. The V and J ends lost 5 bases and 4 bases respectively, with 12 bases between them. Germline V gene data show CDR1 as MNHEY and CDR2 as SVGAGI. The DNA for the CDR3 is TGTGCCAGCAGTCCAGTCCCAAGATACGAGCAGTACTTC. Protein product: CASSPVPRYEQYF.

As DNA, the CDR3 is TGTGCCAGCAGTCTCCTCCGGGGGCAGTACGAGCAGTACTTC. It specifies CASSLLRGQYEQYF. The chain combines TRBV27 with TRBJ2-7; D is perhaps TRBD1 or TRBD2 (6 bases each). The length of the CDR3 is 14 residues. V was clipped by 5 bases and J by 4 bases, with 15 bases between them. In germline, CDR1 is MNHEY, CDR2 SMNVEV (reference sequence).

In its sample, this clone was seen a few times. Other nucleotide sequences in the sample specify the same CDR3. The gene calls are TRBV19 and TRBJ2-7; 8 bases align to TRBD1. V was clipped by 4 bases and J by 1 base; unmatched bases: 3. The CDR3 contains 14 residues. Germline CDR1 reads LNHDA; CDR2 reads SQIVND (reference sequence). The CDR3 spells CASSTGQGSYEQYF. The CDR3 DNA sequence: TGTGCCAGTAGTACAGGACAGGGTTCCTACGAGCAGTACTTC. The complete variable domain, with remaining parts taken from reference TRBV19 and TRBJ2-7, reads DGGITQSPKYLFRKEGQNVTLSCEQNLNHDAMYWYRQDPGQGLRLIYYSQIVNDFQKGDIAEGYSVSREKKESFPLTVTSAQKNPTAFYLCASSTGQGSYEQYFGPGTRLTVT.

The chain is built from TRBV19 and TRBJ2-1; TRBD2 aligns across 8 bases. This CDR3 comprises 15 residues. J was trimmed by 4 bases and V by 3 bases; bases with no gene match: 5. Germline V gives CDR1 LNHDA, CDR2 SQIVND (reference sequence). This CDR3 reads CASSMASGPYNEQFF. The CDR3 DNA sequence: TGTGCCAGTAGTATGGCTAGCGGGCCATACAATGAGCAGTTCTTC.

This clone has only one observation. The V and J genes are TRBV5-6 and TRBJ2-5, with D perhaps assigned TRBD1 or TRBD2 (6 bases each). Trimming took off 0 bases at V and 5 bases at J, with 14 bases between the two ends. The CDR3 has 15 residues. Germline V lookup: CDR1 SGHDT, CDR2 YYEEEE. The CDR3 DNA reads TGTGCCAGCAGCTTGGAGGGGGGCCTGGGGGAGACCCAGTACTTC. Translation gives CASSLEGGLGETQYF.

The chain is built from TRBV5-1 and TRBJ2-7; 9 bases are a match to TRBD2. Germline V gene lookup returns CDR1 SGHRS and CDR2 YFSETQ. V lost 1 base and J lost 5; bases outside the gene matches: 10. The CDR3 spans 16 residues. In nucleotides, the CDR3 is TGCGCCAGCAGCTTGCTTGCGGGAGGGCCTTTCGACGAGCAGTACTTC. Protein product: CASSLLAGGPFDEQYF.

The gene calls are TRBV2 and TRBJ1-2; D not resolved. Germline V lookup: CDR1 SNHLY, CDR2 FYNNEI. The CDR3 length is 11 residues. V shed 5 bases and J shed 9 bases, with 10 bases lying between them. This chain's CDR3 is CASSLIESYTF. CDR3 DNA sequence: TGTGCCAGCAGTCTCATAGAGAGCTACACCTTC.

The V gene is TRBV27, the J gene TRBJ2-1, with TRBD2 matching 10 bases. CDR3 length: 16 amino acids. Germline CDR1 and CDR2: MNHEY and SMNVEV (reference sequence). J was trimmed by 4 bases and V by 3 bases; bases with no gene match: 6. This CDR3 reads CASSLASGRLYNEQFF. CDR3 nucleotide sequence: TGTGCCAGCAGTTTGGCTAGCGGGAGACTGTACAATGAGCAGTTCTTC.